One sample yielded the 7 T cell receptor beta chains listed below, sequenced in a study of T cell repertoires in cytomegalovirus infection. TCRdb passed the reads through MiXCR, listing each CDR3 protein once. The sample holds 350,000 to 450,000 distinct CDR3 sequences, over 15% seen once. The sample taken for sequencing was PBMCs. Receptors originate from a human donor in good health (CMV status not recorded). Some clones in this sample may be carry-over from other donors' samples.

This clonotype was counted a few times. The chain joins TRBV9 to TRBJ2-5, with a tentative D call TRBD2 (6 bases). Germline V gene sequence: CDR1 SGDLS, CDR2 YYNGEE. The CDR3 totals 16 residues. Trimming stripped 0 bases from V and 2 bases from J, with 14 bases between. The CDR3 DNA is TGTGCCAGCAGCGTAGCCGGGGGTGGCCCACAAGAGACCCAGTACTTC. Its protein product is CASSVAGGGPQETQYF.

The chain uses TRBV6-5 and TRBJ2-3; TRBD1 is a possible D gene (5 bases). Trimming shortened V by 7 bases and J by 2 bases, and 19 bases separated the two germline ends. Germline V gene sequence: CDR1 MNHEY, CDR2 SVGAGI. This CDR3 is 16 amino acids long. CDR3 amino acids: CASTPGIGQPTDTQYF. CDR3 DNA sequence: TGTGCCAGCACCCCAGGGATTGGGCAGCCCACAGATACGCAGTATTTT.

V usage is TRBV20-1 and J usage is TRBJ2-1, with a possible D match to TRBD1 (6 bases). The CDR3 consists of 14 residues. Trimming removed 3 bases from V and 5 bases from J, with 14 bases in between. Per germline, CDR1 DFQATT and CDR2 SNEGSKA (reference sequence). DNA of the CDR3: TGCAGTGCTAGTGAGGGGGTGGACAACAATGAGCAGTTCTTC. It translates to CSASEGVDNNEQFF.

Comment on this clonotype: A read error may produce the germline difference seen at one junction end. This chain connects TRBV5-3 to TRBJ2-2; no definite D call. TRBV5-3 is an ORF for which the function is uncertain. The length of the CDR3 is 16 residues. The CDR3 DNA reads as TGTGCCAGCAGCTTGGCAACCCGGACGGGCACCGGGGAGCTGTTTTTT. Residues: CASSLATRTGTGELFF.

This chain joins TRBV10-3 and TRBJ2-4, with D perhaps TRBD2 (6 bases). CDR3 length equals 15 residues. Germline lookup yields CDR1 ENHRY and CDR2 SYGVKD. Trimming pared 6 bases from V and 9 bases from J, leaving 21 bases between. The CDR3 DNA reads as TGTGCCATCAGGGAGGGGCTGGAGCCCAAAGGCATTCAGTACTTC. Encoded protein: CAIREGLEPKGIQYF.

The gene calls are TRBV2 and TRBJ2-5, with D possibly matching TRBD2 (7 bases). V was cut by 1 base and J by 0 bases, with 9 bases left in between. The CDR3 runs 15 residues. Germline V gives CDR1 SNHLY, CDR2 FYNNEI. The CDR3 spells CASSEEGGNQETQYF. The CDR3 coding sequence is TGTGCCAGCAGTGAAGAGGGGGGGAACCAAGAGACCCAGTACTTC.

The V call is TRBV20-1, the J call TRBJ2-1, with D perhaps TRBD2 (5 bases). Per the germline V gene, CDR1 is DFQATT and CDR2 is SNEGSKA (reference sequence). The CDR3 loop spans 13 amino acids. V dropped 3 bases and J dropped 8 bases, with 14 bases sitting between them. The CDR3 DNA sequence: TGCAGTGCTAGGGGAGCCCTAGCCTATGAGCAGTTCTTC. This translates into CSARGALAYEQFF.